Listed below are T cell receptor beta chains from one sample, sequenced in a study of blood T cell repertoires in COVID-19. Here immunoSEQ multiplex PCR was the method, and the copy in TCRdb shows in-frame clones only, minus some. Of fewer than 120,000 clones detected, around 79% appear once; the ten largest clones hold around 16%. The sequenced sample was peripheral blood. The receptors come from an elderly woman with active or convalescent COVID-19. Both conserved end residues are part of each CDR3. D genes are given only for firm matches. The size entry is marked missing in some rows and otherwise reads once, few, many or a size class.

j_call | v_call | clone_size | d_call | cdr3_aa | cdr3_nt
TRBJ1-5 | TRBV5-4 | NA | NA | CASSLDRAEWPQHF | TGTGCCAGCAGCTTGGACAGGGCTGAGTGGCCCCAGCATTTT
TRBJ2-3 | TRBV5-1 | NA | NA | CASRQSPGADTQYF | TGCGCCAGCAGGCAAAGCCCAGGCGCAGATACGCAGTATTTT
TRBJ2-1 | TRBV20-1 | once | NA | CSASARYNEQFF | TGCAGTGCTAGTGCTAGGTACAATGAGCAGTTCTTC
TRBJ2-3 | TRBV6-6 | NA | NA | CASRSGWGRPDTQYF | TGTGCCAGCAGATCCGGGTGGGGGCGCCCAGATACGCAGTATTTT
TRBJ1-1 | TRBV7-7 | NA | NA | CASSPFRAGQTTEAFF | TGTGCTAGCAGTCCTTTTAGGGCAGGGCAAACGACTGAAGCTTTCTTT
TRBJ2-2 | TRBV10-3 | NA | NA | CAISQTGDSANTGELFF | TGTGCCATCAGTCAAACAGGGGACTCCGCGAACACCGGGGAGCTGTTTTTT
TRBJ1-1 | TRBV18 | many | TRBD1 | CASSPGQGETAFF | TGTGCCAGCTCACCGGGACAGGGAGAGACAGCTTTCTTT
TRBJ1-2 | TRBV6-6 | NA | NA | CASSPQGNYGYTF | TGTGCCAGCAGTCCACAGGGAAACTATGGCTACACCTTC
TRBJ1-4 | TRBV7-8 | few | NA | CASSLGLNEKLFF | TGTGCCAGCAGCTTAGGGCTTAATGAAAAACTGTTTTTT
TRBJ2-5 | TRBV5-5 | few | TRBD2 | CASSLSASGSGETQYF | TGTGCCAGCAGCTTGTCAGCTAGCGGGAGTGGAGAGACCCAGTACTTC
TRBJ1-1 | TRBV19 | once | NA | CASSSQGRTEAFF | TGTGCCAGTAGCAGTCAGGGGCGCACTGAAGCTTTCTTT
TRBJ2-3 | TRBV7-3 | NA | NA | CASSWGRERSDTQYF | TGTGCCAGCAGTTGGGGGCGGGAGAGGTCAGATACGCAGTATTTT
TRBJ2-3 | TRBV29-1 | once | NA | CSDSGGGSTDTQYF | TGCAGCGACTCGGGCGGAGGAAGCACAGATACGCAGTATTTT
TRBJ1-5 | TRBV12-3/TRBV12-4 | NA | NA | CASSRQGQPQHF | TGTGCCAGCAGCCGCCAGGGTCAGCCCCAGCATTTT